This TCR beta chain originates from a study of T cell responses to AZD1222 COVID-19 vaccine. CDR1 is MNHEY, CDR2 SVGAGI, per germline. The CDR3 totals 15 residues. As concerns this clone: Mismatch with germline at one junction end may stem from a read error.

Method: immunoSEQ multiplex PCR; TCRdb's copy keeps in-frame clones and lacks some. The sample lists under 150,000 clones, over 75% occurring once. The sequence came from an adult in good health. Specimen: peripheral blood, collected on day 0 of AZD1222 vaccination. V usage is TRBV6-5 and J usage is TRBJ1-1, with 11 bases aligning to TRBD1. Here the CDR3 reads CASSHSWDRGGEAFF. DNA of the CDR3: TGTGCCAGCAGTCACTCTTGGGACAGGGGGGGTGAAGCTTTCTTT.